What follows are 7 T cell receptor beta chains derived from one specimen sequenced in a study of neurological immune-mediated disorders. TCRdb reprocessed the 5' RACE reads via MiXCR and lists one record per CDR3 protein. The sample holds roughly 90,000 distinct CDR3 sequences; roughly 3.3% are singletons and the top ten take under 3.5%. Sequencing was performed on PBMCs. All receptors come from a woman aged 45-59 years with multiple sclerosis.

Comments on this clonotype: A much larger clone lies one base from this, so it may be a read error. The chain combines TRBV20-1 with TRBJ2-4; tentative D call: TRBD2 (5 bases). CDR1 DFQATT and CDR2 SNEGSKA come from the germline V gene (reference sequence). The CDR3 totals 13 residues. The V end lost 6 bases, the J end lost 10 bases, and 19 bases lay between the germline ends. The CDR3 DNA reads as TGCAGTGCCTGGACTTGGTCCACGGAAATTCAGTACTTC. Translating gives CSAWTWSTEIQYF.

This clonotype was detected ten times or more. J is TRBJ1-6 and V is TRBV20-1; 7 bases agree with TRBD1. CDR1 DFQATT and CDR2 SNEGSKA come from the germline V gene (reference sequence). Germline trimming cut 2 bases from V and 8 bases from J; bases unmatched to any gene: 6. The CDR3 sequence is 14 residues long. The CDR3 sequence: CSARPTGNYSPLHF. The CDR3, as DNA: TGCAGTGCTAGACCGACAGGGAATTATTCACCCCTCCACTTT.

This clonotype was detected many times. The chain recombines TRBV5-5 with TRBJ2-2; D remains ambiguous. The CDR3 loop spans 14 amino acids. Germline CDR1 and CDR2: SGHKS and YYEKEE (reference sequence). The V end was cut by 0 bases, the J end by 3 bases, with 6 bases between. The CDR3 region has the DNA TGTGCCAGCAGCTTGGGCCGATACACCGGGGAGCTGTTTTTT. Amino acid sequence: CASSLGRYTGELFF.

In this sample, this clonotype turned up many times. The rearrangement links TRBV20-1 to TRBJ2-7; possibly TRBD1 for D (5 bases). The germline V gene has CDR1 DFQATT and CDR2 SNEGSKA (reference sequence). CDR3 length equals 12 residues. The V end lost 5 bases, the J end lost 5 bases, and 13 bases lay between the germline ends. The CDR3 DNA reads TGCAGTGCTGCCCAGGGTTCCCACGAGCAGTACTTC. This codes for CSAAQGSHEQYF.

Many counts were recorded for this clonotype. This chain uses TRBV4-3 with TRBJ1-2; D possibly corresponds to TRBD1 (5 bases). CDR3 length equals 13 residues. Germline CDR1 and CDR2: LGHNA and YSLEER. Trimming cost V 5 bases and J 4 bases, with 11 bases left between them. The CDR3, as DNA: TGCGCCAGCAGCGATACAGGCATCTATGGCTACACCTTC. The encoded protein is CASSDTGIYGYTF.

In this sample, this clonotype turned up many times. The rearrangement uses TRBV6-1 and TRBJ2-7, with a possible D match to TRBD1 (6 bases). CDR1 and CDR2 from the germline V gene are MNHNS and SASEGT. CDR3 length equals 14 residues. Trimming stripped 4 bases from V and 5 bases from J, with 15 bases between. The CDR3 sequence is CASSAGDPAHEQYF. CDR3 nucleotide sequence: TGTGCCAGCAGTGCAGGGGACCCCGCCCACGAGCAGTACTTC.

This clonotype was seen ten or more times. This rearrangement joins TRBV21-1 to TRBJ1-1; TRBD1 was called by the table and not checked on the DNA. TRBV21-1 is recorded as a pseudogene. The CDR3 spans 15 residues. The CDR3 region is CASSSRVKLNTEAFF. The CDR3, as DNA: TGTGCCAGCAGCAGCCGGGTTAAGCTGAACACTGAAGCTTTCTTT.